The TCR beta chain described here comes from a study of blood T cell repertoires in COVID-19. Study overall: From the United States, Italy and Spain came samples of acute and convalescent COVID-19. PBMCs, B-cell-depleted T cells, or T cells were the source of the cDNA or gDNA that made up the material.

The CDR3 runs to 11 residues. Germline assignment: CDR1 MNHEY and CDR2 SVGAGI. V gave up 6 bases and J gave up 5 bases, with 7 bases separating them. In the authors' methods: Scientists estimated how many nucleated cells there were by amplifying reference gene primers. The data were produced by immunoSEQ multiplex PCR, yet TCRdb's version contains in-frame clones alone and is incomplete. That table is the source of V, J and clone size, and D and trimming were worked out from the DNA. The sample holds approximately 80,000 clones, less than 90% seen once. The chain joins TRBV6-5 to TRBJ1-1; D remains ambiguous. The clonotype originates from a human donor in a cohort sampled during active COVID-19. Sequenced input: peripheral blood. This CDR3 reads CASRTSTEAFF. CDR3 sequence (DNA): TGTGCCAGCAGGACAAGTACTGAAGCTTTCTTT.